A single sample is the source of the 27 T cell receptor beta chains below, sequenced in a study of cytotoxic CD8 clonotypes in ibrutinib-treated CLL. Assay used: immunoSEQ multiplex PCR; TCRdb lists only in-frame clones, some missing. Altogether about 27,000 clones are present, 55% to 70% being singletons, with the ten largest covering around 55%. This sample comprised PBMCs, obtained after 24 months of ibrutinib treatment. The receptors come from a human donor with chronic lymphocytic leukemia.

V gene TRBV29-1 combines with J gene TRBJ2-3; 9 bases are shared with TRBD1. From germline, CDR1 is SQVTM and CDR2 ANQGSEA. V lost 7 bases to trimming and J lost 4 bases; unmatched junction nucleotides: 3. The CDR3 length is 12 residues. As DNA, the CDR3 is TGCAGCGCCAGGACAGGGGCAGATACGCAGTATTTT. Amino acid sequence: CSARTGADTQYF.

J is TRBJ2-7 and V is TRBV28; 9 nucleotides agree with TRBD2. The ends lost 2 bases at V and 5 bases at J; junction bases unmatched: 4. The CDR3 is 14 amino acids. The germline V gene encodes CDR1 MDHEN and CDR2 SYDVKM. The CDR3 is CASSLAGGTHEQYF. DNA of the CDR3: TGTGCCAGCAGTTTAGCGGGGGGGACCCACGAGCAGTACTTC. Filled out from reference TRBV28 and TRBJ2-7, the complete variable domain reads DVKVTQSSRYLVKRTGEKVFLECVQDMDHENMFWYRQDPGLGLRLIYFSYDVKMKEKGDIPEGYSVSREKKERFSLILESASTNQTSMYLCASSLAGGTHEQYFGPGTRLTVT.

V and J are TRBV15 and TRBJ2-6; 12 bases are a match to TRBD1. The V gene end was trimmed by 0 bases and the J gene end by 1 base; junction bases not matched to a gene: 7. The CDR3 consists of 20 residues. The germline gives CDR1 LNHNV, CDR2 YYDKDF (reference sequence). CDR3 in DNA: TGTGCCACCAGCAGAGATCTCCCGGGACAGGGGGCGTCTGGGGCCAACGTCCTGACTTTC. Amino acid sequence: CATSRDLPGQGASGANVLTF.

V and J are TRBV10-2 and TRBJ1-6, with 10 bases fitting TRBD1. Germline V gives CDR1 WSHSY, CDR2 SAAADI. The CDR3 runs 15 residues. V was clipped by 6 bases and J by 7 bases; unmatched bases: 6. CDR3 sequence reads: CASRESGQGNSPLHF. The CDR3 region has the DNA TGCGCCAGCAGAGAATCGGGACAGGGGAATTCACCCCTCCACTTT.

This clone was observed a few times. The chain couples TRBV18 to TRBJ1-1; perhaps TRBD1 as D (6 bases). The V end lost 4 bases, the J end lost 7 bases, and 10 bases lay between the germline ends. The CDR3 sequence is 12 residues long. Germline-derived CDR1 and CDR2 are KGHSH and LQKENI. This chain's CDR3 is CASSLTQGEAFF. The DNA of the CDR3 is TGTGCCAGCTCACTCACACAGGGTGAAGCTTTCTTT.

The V gene is TRBV4-1, the J gene TRBJ2-6; 10 bases align to TRBD2. The CDR3 has 17 residues. CDR1 is MGHRA and CDR2 is YSYEKL in the germline V gene. V dropped 3 bases and J dropped 3; count of bases not matched to a gene: 5. CDR3 DNA sequence: TGCGCCAGCAGCCACGGACTAGCGGTTGGTGGGGCCAACGTCCTGACTTTC. Translating it yields CASSHGLAVGGANVLTF.

V usage is TRBV4-1 and J usage is TRBJ2-7; 10 nucleotides agree with TRBD1. J was trimmed by 4 bases and V by 0 bases; bases with no gene match: 6. Germline CDR1 MGHRA, CDR2 YSYEKL. The CDR3 is made up of 16 amino acids. The CDR3 reads CASSQDWDRGPYEQYF. The CDR3 DNA reads as TGCGCCAGCAGCCAAGATTGGGACAGGGGTCCGTACGAGCAGTACTTC.

The V gene is TRBV5-1, the J gene TRBJ2-5; D may be TRBD1 or TRBD2 (7 bases each). The CDR3 contains 13 residues. Germline assignment: CDR1 SGHRS and CDR2 YFSETQ. Trimming removed 4 bases at V and 5 bases at J, with 12 bases between. The CDR3 nucleotides read TGCGCCAGCAGCCAGCGGGACAGCGAGACCCAGTACTTC. Its protein product is CASSQRDSETQYF.

CDR3: CAGTGGAADANEQFF. The CDR3 bases are TGTGCCGGCACAGGTGGGGCAGCGGATGCCAATGAGCAGTTCTTC. The V gene is TRBV30, the J gene TRBJ2-1; perhaps D is TRBD1 or TRBD2 (5 bases each). The CDR3 length is 15 residues. Trimming took 8 bases from V and 6 from J, leaving 23 bases between them. Germline values: CDR1 GTSNPN, CDR2 SVGIG (reference sequence).

The count of this clone is one. The gene calls are TRBV27 and TRBJ2-5; weak D call: TRBD2 (6 bases). The CDR3 length is 14 residues. V lost 1 base and J lost 5, with 11 bases in between. Germline V CDR1 and CDR2: MNHEY, SMNVEV (reference sequence). The CDR3 loop is CASSLLRGGETQYF. DNA of the CDR3: TGTGCCAGCAGTTTATTGCGGGGAGGTGAGACCCAGTACTTC.

Note on this clone: The limits of the CDR3 on the DNA are not certain, so only TCRdb's listed CDR3 is given. V gene TRBV19 combines with J gene TRBJ2-6; the table's D call, TRBD1, has no DNA check behind it. Germline CDR1 and CDR2: LNHDA and SQIVND (reference sequence). Including both end residues, the CDR3 is 18 amino acids long. CDR3 in amino acids: CASSKRTGGTFGANVLTF.

The chain employs TRBV15 and TRBJ2-3; possibly TRBD2 for D (5 bases). The ends were cut back, 5 bases at V and 3 bases at J, with 12 bases in the middle. Per the germline V gene, CDR1 is LNHNV and CDR2 is YYDKDF (reference sequence). This CDR3 spans 14 amino acids. Written as DNA, the CDR3 is TGTGCCACCAGCGGGCAAGCGGAGACAGATACGCAGTATTTT. It codes for CATSGQAETDTQYF.

The chain links TRBV6-5 to TRBJ2-5, with 8 bases fitting TRBD2. Germline values: CDR1 MNHEY, CDR2 SVGAGI. The CDR3 has 14 residues. The V segment lost 10 bases and the J segment 2 bases; nucleotides outside the gene matches: 9. The CDR3 sequence is CATGRGVYQETQYF. CDR3 bases: TGTGCCACCGGGAGGGGGGTATATCAAGAGACCCAGTACTTC.

This clone has a single count. The V call is TRBV30, the J call TRBJ2-1; possibly TRBD1 for D (5 bases). The germline gives CDR1 GTSNPN, CDR2 SVGIG (reference sequence). The V end lost 5 bases, the J end lost 2 bases, and 13 bases lay between the germline ends. The CDR3 extends over 14 amino acids. The DNA of the CDR3 is TGTGCCTGGCTCCCAGACAGAGCCTACAATGAGCAGTTCTTC. This translates into CAWLPDRAYNEQFF.

This sequence joins TRBV6-8 and TRBJ1-1, with 8 bases matching TRBD1. Germline-derived CDR1 and CDR2 are MNHGY and SAAAGT. V trimming: 5 bases; J trimming: 6 bases; junction bases outside the gene matches: 17. The CDR3 sequence is 17 residues long. CDR3 nucleotides: TGTGCCAGCAGTGGGGACAGGAGGAAGGATTCCGGGTCTGAAGCTTTCTTT. It encodes CASSGDRRKDSGSEAFF.

The V gene is TRBV15, the J gene TRBJ2-1, with D unclear. Trimming stripped 0 bases from V and 6 bases from J, with 12 bases between. The length of the CDR3 is 15 residues. The V gene's germline CDR1 is LNHNV and CDR2 YYDKDF (reference sequence). The CDR3 loop is CATSRDRLTLNEQFF. The CDR3 coding sequence is TGTGCCACCAGCAGAGACAGGCTAACCCTCAATGAGCAGTTCTTC. Supplemented by reference TRBV15 and TRBJ2-1, the full variable domain reads DAMVIQNPRYQVTQFGKPVTLSCSQTLNHNVMYWYQQKSSQAPKLLFHYYDKDFNNEADTPDNFQSRRPNTSFCFLDIRSPGLGDTAMYLCATSRDRLTLNEQFFGPGTRLTVL.

This clone was seen a handful of times. The chain combines TRBV27 with TRBJ2-7, with TRBD2 matching over 7 bases. This CDR3 has 18 residues. Unmatched junction bases numbered 17, after V lost 6 bases and J lost 0 bases. Germline loops: CDR1 MNHEY, CDR2 SMNVEV (reference sequence). The CDR3 nucleotides read TGTGCCAGCAGCCGTAACCCCGGGCCAGCGGGGAGCTCCTACGAGCAGTACTTC. Amino acid sequence: CASSRNPGPAGSSYEQYF.

V gene TRBV29-1 combines with J gene TRBJ2-3, with 8 positions matching TRBD2. Looked up from germline, CDR1 is SQVTM and CDR2 is ANQGSEA. This CDR3 has 16 amino acids. Trimming cost V 5 bases and J 1 base; bases outside gene matches: 11. This chain's CDR3 is CSVSQGDSGGTDTQYF. The CDR3 DNA follows: TGCAGCGTTAGTCAGGGTGATAGCGGGGGCACAGATACGCAGTATTTT.

V and J are TRBV10-1 and TRBJ2-3; 7 nucleotides agree with TRBD1. J gave up 2 bases and V 7 bases, and 9 bases lay outside the gene matches. Germline loops: CDR1 WNHNN, CDR2 SYGVQD (reference sequence). This CDR3 spans 15 amino acids. The CDR3 here is CASKCRGPNTDTQYF. The CDR3, as DNA: TGCGCCAGCAAGTGTAGGGGGCCGAACACAGATACGCAGTATTTT.

Relative to its sample, this clone is medium-sized. The junction and the germline gene differ at one end; a read error may be behind it. The sample has other DNA sequences that encode this CDR3 too. This chain links TRBV4-1 with TRBJ1-6; TRBD1 is a possible D gene (5 bases). The length of the CDR3 is 16 residues. Germline loops: CDR1 MGHRA, CDR2 YSYEKL. The CDR3 spells CASSLSGGLGGSPLHF. The CDR3 nucleotides read TGTGCCAGCAGCCTGAGTGGGGGACTTGGTGGTTCACCCCTCCACTTT.

This clone has just a few counts. The chain couples TRBV11-2 to TRBJ1-2; maybe TRBD1 (5 bases). The CDR3 contains 14 residues. CDR1 is SGHAT and CDR2 is FQNNGV in the germline V gene. Trimming took 5 bases from V and 6 from J, leaving 16 bases between them. The CDR3 region is CASSLTPRDHGYTF. As DNA, the CDR3 is TGTGCCAGCAGCCTCACCCCCAGGGATCATGGCTACACCTTC.

This clone has just a few counts. V is TRBV7-2 and J is TRBJ2-7; 8 bases agree with TRBD1. The CDR3 loop spans 15 amino acids. Looked up from germline, CDR1 is SGHTA and CDR2 is FQGNSA. The trim removed 5 bases at V and 0 bases at J, leaving 6 bases unmatched. The CDR3 DNA sequence: TGTGCCAGCAGCGCCCAGGGACAGGTCTCCTACGAGCAGTACTTC. It yields the protein CASSAQGQVSYEQYF. Complete variable domain (other parts from reference TRBV7-2 and TRBJ2-7): GAGVSQSPSNKVTEKGKDVELRCDPISGHTALYWYRQSLGQGLEFLIYFQGNSAPDKSGLPSDRFSAERTGGSVSTLTIQRTQQEDSAVYLCASSAQGQVSYEQYFGPGTRLTVT.

The rearrangement uses TRBV7-8 and TRBJ2-7; maybe TRBD1 (5 bases). Trimming removed 7 bases at V and 6 bases at J, with 19 bases between. The germline V gene encodes CDR1 SGHVS and CDR2 FQNEAQ. This CDR3 has 14 amino acids. Written as DNA, the CDR3 is TGTGCCAGCAATTCCTGGGGCTCGGCTCTCGAGCAGTACTTC. Protein product: CASNSWGSALEQYF.

The V call is TRBV28, the J call TRBJ2-3, with D hard to call. The CDR3 is 12 amino acids. V lost 6 bases and J lost 3, with 7 bases in between. CDR1 is MDHEN and CDR2 is SYDVKM in the germline V gene. The CDR3 sequence is CASSPATDTQYF. The CDR3, as DNA: TGTGCCAGCAGCCCCGCTACAGATACGCAGTATTTT.

The chain couples TRBV19 to TRBJ2-7, with 11 nucleotides matching TRBD1. The CDR3 is 14 residues long. Germline assignment: CDR1 LNHDA and CDR2 SQIVND (reference sequence). The J segment lost 3 bases and the V segment lost 5 bases, leaving 3 bases of the junction unmatched. The CDR3 reads CASSSGQGGYEQYF. In DNA form, the CDR3 reads TGTGCCAGTAGTTCGGGACAGGGGGGCTACGAGCAGTACTTC. Full variable domain (rest looked up from reference TRBV19 and TRBJ2-7): DGGITQSPKYLFRKEGQNVTLSCEQNLNHDAMYWYRQDPGQGLRLIYYSQIVNDFQKGDIAEGYSVSREKKESFPLTVTSAQKNPTAFYLCASSSGQGGYEQYFGPGTRLTVT.

The DNA for the CDR3 is TGTGCCTGGAACAGGGAACAGTATAATTCACCCCTCCACTTT. This gives the protein CAWNREQYNSPLHF. The J gene is TRBJ1-6, the V gene TRBV30; a possible D gene is TRBD1 (6 bases). The CDR3 loop spans 14 amino acids. Trimming shortened V by 4 bases and J by 4 bases, and 11 bases separated the two germline ends. CDR1 and CDR2 (germline): GTSNPN, SVGIG (reference sequence).

This clone has more than one count but fewer than ten. The chain carries TRBV11-2 and TRBJ2-7; a weak D match, TRBD2 (5 bases). V lost 3 bases to trimming and J lost 3 bases, with 9 bases between them. There are 13 residues in the CDR3. Germline loops: CDR1 SGHAT, CDR2 FQNNGV. CDR3 protein: CASSLGSLYEQYF. As DNA, the CDR3 is TGTGCCAGCAGCTTGGGGAGCCTCTACGAGCAGTACTTC.